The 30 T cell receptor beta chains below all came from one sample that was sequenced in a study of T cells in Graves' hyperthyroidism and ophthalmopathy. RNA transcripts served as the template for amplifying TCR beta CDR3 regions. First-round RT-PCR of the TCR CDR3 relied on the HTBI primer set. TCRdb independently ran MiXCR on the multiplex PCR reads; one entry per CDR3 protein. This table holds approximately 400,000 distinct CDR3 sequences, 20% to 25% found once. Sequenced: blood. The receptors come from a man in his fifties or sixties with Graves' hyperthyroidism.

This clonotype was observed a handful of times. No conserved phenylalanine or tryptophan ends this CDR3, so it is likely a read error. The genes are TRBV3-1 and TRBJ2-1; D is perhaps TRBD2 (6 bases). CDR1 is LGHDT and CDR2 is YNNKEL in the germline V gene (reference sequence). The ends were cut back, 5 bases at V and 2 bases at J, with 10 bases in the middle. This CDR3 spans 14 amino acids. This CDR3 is CASSGGWAYNEQFL. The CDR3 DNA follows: TGTGCCAGCAGCGGGGGGTGGGCCTACAATGAGCAGTTCCTC.

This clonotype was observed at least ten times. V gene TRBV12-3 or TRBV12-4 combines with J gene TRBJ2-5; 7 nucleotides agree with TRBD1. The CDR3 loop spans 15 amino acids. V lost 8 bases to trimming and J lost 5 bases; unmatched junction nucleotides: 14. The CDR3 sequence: CASRRDSRNVETQYF. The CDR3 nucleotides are TGTGCCAGCCGACGGGACAGCCGAAATGTGGAGACCCAGTACTTC.

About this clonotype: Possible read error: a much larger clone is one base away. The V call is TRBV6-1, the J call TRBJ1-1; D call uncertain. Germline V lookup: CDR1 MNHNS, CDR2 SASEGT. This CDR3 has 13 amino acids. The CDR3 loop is CASNGPRNTEASF. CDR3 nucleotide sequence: TGTGCCAGCAACGGACCTCGGAACACTGAAGCTTCCTTT.

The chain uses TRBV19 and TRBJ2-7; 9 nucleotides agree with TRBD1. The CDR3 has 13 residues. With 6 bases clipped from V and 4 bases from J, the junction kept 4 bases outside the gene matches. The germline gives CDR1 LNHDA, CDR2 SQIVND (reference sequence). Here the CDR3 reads CASRGTGRYEQYF. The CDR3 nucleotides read TGTGCCAGTAGGGGGACAGGGAGATACGAGCAGTACTTC.

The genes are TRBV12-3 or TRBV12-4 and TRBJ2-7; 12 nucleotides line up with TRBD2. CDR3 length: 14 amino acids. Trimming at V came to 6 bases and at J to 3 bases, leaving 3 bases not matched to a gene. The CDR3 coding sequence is TGTGCCAGCAGGGCTAGCGGGAGGGACTACGAGCAGTACTTC. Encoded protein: CASRASGRDYEQYF.

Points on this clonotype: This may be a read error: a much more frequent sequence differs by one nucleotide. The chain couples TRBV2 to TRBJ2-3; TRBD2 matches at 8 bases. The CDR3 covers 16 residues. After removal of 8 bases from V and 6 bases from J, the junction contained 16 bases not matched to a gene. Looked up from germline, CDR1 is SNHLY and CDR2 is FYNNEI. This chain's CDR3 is CASGFQLLAARDTQYF. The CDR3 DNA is TGTGCCAGCGGTTTCCAGCTACTAGCGGCGAGGGATACGCAGTATTTT.

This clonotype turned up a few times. The CDR3 loop reads CASSRRLAGDDTQYF. The CDR3 coding sequence is TGTGCCAGCAGCAGACGACTAGCGGGAGACGATACGCAGTATTTT. The V gene is TRBV28, the J gene TRBJ2-3; 12 bases are a match to TRBD2. There are 15 residues in the CDR3. Germline CDR1 MDHEN, CDR2 SYDVKM. Trimming at V came to 6 bases and at J to 6 bases, leaving 7 bases not matched to a gene.

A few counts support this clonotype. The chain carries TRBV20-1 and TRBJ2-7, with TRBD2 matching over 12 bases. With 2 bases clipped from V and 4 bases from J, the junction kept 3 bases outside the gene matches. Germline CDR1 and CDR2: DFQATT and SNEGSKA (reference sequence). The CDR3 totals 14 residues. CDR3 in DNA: TGCAGTGCTAGAACGACTAGCGGGAGTTACGAGCAGTACTTC. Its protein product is CSARTTSGSYEQYF.

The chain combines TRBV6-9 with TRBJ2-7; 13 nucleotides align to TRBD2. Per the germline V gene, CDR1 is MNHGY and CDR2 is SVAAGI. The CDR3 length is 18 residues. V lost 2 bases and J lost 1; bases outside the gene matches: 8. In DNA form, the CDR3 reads TGTGCCAGCAGTTATCGGGGGACTAGCGGGATCATTTCCTACGAGCAGTACTTC. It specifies CASSYRGTSGIISYEQYF.

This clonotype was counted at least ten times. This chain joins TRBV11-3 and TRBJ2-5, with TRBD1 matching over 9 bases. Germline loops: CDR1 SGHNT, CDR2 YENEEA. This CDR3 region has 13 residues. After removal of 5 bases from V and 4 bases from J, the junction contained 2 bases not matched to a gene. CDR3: CASSEDRGETQYF. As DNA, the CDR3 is TGTGCCAGCAGCGAGGACAGGGGAGAGACCCAGTACTTC.

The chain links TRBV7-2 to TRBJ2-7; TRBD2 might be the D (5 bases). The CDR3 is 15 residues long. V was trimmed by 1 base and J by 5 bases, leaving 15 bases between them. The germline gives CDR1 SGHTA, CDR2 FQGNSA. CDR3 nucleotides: TGTGCCAGCAGCTTAGTTGGTCCGGGATCCCACGAGCAGTACTTC. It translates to CASSLVGPGSHEQYF.

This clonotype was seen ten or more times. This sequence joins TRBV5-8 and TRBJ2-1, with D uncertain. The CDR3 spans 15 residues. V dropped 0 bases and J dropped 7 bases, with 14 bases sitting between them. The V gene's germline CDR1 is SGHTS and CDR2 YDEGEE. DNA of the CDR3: TGTGCCAGCAGCTTGGAACAACGTGGTGATAATGAGCAGTTCTTC. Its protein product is CASSLEQRGDNEQFF.

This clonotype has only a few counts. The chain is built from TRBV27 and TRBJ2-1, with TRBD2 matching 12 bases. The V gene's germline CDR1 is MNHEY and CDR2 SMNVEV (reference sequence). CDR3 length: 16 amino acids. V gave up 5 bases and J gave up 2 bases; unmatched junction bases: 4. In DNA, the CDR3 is TGTGCCAGCAGTCGACTAGCGGGAGACACCTACAATGAGCAGTTCTTC. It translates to CASSRLAGDTYNEQFF.

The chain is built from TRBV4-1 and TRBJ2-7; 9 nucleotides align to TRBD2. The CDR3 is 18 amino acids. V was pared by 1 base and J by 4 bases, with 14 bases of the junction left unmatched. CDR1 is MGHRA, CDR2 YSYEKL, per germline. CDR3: CASSQGALREGKFYEQYF. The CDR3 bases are TGCGCCAGCAGCCAAGGGGCCTTGCGGGAGGGCAAGTTTTACGAGCAGTACTTC.

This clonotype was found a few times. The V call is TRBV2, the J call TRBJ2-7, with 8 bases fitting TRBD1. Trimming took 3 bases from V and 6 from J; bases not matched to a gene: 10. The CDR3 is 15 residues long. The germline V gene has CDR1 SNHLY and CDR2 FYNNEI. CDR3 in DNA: TGTGCCAGCAGTGACGTCCGGACAGGGTTAAGCGAGCAGTACTTC. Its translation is CASSDVRTGLSEQYF.

CDR3 residues: CASSHGTYGYTF. DNA for the CDR3: TGTGCCAGCAGCCACGGGACCTATGGCTACACCTTC. The chain recombines TRBV14 with TRBJ1-2, with a possible D match to TRBD1 (5 bases). Germline CDR1 is SGHDN and CDR2 is FVKESK. This CDR3 has 12 amino acids. V was shortened by 3 bases and J by 4 bases, with 6 bases between the two germline ends.

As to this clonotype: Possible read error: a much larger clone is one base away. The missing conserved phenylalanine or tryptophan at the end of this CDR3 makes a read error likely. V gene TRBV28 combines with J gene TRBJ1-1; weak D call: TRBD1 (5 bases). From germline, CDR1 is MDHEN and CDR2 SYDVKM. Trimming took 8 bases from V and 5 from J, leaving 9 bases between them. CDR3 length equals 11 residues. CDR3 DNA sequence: TGTGCCAGCCTTCAGGGAACTGAAGCTTTCCTT. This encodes CASLQGTEAFL.

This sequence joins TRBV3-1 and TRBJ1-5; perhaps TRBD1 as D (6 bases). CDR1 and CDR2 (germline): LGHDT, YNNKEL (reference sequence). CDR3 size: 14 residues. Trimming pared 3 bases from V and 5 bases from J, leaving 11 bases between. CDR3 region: CASSHSDRYQPQHF. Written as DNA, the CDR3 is TGTGCCAGCAGCCATTCGGACAGATATCAGCCCCAGCATTTT.

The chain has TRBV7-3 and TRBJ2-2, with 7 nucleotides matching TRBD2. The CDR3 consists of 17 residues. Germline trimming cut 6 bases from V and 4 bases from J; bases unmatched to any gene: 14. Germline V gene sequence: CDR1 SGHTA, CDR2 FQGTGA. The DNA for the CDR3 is TGTGCCAGCAGGTCCGCAGCCCCGGGAGGTGGCACCGGGGAGCTGTTTTTT. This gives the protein CASRSAAPGGGTGELFF.

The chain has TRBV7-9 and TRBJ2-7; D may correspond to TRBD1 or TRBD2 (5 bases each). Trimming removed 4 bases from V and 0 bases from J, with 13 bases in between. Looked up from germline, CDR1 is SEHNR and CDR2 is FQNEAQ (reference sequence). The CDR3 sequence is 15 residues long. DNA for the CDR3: TGTGCCAGCAGCTCCGGGACGGTGAGCTCCTACGAGCAGTACTTC. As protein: CASSSGTVSSYEQYF.

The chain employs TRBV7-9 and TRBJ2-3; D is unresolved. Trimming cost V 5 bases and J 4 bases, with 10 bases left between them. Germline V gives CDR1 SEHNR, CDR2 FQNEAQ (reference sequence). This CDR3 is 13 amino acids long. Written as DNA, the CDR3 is TGTGCCAGCAGCCCGGTAGTCCCAGATACGCAGTATTTT. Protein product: CASSPVVPDTQYF.

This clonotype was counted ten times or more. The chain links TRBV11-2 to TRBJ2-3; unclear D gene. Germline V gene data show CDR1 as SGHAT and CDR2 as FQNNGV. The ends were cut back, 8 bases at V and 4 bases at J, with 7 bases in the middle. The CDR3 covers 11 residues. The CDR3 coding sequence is TGTGCCAGCTCTCGTTCAGATACGCAGTATTTT. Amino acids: CASSRSDTQYF.

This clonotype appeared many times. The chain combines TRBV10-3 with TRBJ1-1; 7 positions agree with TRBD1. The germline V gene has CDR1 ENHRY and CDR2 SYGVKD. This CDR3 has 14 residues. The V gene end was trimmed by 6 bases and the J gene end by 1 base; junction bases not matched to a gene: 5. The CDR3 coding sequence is TGTGCCATCAGGGGGACAGAAAGGAACACTGAAGCTTTCTTT. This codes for CAIRGTERNTEAFF.

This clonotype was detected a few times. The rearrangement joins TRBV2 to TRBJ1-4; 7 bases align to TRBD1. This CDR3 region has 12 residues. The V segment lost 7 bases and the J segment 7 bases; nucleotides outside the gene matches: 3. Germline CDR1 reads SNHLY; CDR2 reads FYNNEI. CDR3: CASTQGGEKLFF. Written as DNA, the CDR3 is TGTGCCAGCACCCAGGGGGGTGAAAAACTGTTTTTT. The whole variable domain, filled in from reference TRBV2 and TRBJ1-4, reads EPEVTQTPSHQVTQMGQEVILRCVPISNHLYFYWYRQILGQKVEFLVSFYNNEISEKSEIFDDQFSVERPDGSNFTLKIRSTKLEDSAMYFCASTQGGEKLFFGSGTQLSVL.

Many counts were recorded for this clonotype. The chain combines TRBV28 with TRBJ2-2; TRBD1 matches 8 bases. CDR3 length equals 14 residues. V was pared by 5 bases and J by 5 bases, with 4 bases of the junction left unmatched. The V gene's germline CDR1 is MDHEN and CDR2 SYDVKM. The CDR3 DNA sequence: TGTGCCAGCAGTCTGACAGGGGAAACCGGGGAGCTGTTTTTT. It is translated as CASSLTGETGELFF.

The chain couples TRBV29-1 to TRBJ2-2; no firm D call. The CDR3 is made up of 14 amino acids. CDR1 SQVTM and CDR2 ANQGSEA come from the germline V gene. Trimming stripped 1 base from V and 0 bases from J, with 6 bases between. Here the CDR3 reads CSVEGRANTGELFF. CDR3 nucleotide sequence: TGCAGCGTTGAAGGGCGCGCGAACACCGGGGAGCTGTTTTTT.

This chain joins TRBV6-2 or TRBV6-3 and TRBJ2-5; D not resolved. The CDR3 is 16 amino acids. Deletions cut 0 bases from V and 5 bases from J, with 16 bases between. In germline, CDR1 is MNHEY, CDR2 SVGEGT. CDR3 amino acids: CASSYSSGEAGETQYF. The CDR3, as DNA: TGTGCCAGCAGTTACTCGAGTGGGGAAGCTGGGGAGACCCAGTACTTC.

CDR3 DNA: TGCAGTGCTAGACGGGAGGGCAATCAGCCCCAGCATTTT. Residues: CSARREGNQPQHF. This chain links TRBV20-1 with TRBJ1-5; no clear D gene. CDR3 length: 13 amino acids. Trimming stripped 2 bases from V and 2 bases from J, with 7 bases between. CDR1 DFQATT and CDR2 SNEGSKA come from the germline V gene (reference sequence).

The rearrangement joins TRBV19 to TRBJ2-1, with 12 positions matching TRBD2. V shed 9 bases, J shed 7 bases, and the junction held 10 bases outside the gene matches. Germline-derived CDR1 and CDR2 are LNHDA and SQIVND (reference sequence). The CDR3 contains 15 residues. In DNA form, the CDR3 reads TGTGCCAGCCGCCCCGGACTAGCGGGAAGGAATGAGCAGTTCTTC. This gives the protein CASRPGLAGRNEQFF.

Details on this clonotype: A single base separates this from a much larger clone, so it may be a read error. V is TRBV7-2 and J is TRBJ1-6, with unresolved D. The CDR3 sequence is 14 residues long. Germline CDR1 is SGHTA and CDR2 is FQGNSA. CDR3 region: CASSLFGGNPPLHF. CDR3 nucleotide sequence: TGTGCCAGCAGTTTATTCGGCGGTAATCCACCCCTCCACTTT.